These 4 T cell receptor beta chains were sequenced from one sample in a study of blood T cell repertoires in COVID-19. The protocol was immunoSEQ multiplex PCR, while the TCRdb copy is restricted to in-frame clones and leaves out a portion. Among 200,000 or so clones listed, around nine tenths were seen once. The sample comprised peripheral blood. These receptors were obtained from a man in his 60s with acute or convalescent COVID-19.

The V and J genes are TRBV27 and TRBJ1-4, with D uncertain. V lost 2 bases, J lost 2 bases, and 9 bases lay in between. The germline V gene encodes CDR1 MNHEY and CDR2 SMNVEV (reference sequence). The CDR3 runs 15 residues. The CDR3 sequence is CASSLQAATNEKLFF. CDR3 DNA sequence: TGTGCCAGCAGTTTACAGGCAGCCACTAATGAAAAACTGTTTTTT.

The chain is built from TRBV9 and TRBJ2-1; 10 bases agree with TRBD2. The CDR3 covers 15 residues. The V gene's germline CDR1 is SGDLS and CDR2 YYNGEE. The V and J ends lost 4 bases and 4 bases, in that order; junction bases with no gene match: 5. The CDR3 sequence is CASSKRTSGYNEQFF. CDR3 DNA: TGTGCCAGCAGCAAAAGGACTAGCGGATACAATGAGCAGTTCTTC.

Points on this clone: This same CDR3 is encoded by further DNA sequences in the sample. The DNA of the CDR3 is TGTGCCAGCAGCGTAGGGACAGGGAGGGAGCCCCAGCATTTT. Encoded protein: CASSVGTGREPQHF. The chain uses TRBV9 and TRBJ1-5, with 8 bases aligning to TRBD1. This CDR3 contains 14 residues. Germline assignment: CDR1 SGDLS and CDR2 YYNGEE. V shed 0 bases, J shed 8 bases, and the junction held 4 bases outside the gene matches.

The J gene is TRBJ2-7, the V gene TRBV30; D is possibly TRBD1 (6 bases). Germline CDR1 GTSNPN, CDR2 SVGIG (reference sequence). The CDR3 spans 15 residues. The germline V and J ends were trimmed by 0 bases and 0 bases, with 12 bases remaining between them. For the CDR3, the DNA is TGTGCCTGGAGTGTAGGGGACACAAACTCCTACGAGCAGTACTTC. Amino acids: CAWSVGDTNSYEQYF.